This paragraph covers one T cell receptor (beta chain) sequence. This clone was counted between two and nine times. What this receptor recognizes is not known. Base qualities are not provided; no much larger clone lies one nucleotide away. The CDR3 spans 15 residues, from the cysteine through the phenylalanine. Of all the DNA, just the CDR3 is kept, 45 bases in frame from base 1. Via the germline V gene, CDR1 is SGHRS and CDR2 YFSETQ. V is pared back by 3 bases and J by 2 bases, with 12 bases lying between the germline termini. This specimen comes from a study of blood T cell repertoires in COVID-19 (dated by TCRdb to the early 2020s). About the investigation overall: Samples from collaborators originated in the United States, Italy and Spain and spanned both the acute and convalescent phases of COVID-19. The prospective study material was composed of cDNA or gDNA derived from T cells, B-cell-depleted T cells, or PBMCs. The repertoires were released in a freely available public database intended as a resource for research on the immune response to SARS-CoV-2. Sample metadata almost always included a de-identified subject ID, COVID-19 status, age in years and sex. The samples were drawn from two sources: the first 160 participants of the ongoing ImmuneRACE study, and fewer than 1,500 subjects contributed by 6 global collaborators. Where available, HLA class I and class II types were obtained from metadata supplied by the sample provider rather than from assay-based typing. Subjects who had been exposed to COVID-19, were actively infected with it, or had recovered from it provided the deeply sampled blood TCRbeta repertoires that made up the dataset.

The immunoSEQ Assay, a bias-controlled multiplex PCR, was used to amplify TCRbeta CDR3 regions from genomic DNA. As for the original processing: Within the assay, amplification of reference gene primers was used to estimate how many nucleated cells each sample contained. To quantify the absolute abundance of each unique TCRbeta CDR3 rearrangement, sequence reads were collapsed and filtered. For each sample, productive Simpson clonality was calculated as the square root of Simpson's diversity index across productive rearrangements. TCRdb mirrors the immuneACCESS table, restricted to in-frame sequences. Some clones are absent from its copies; in checked studies, under half trace to an unresolved V gene, and the reason for the others is unknown. Clone size and the V and J calls come from that table; the DNA yielded D and trimming. The table for this sample lists 200,000 to 250,000 clones; under 90% of them were counted only once. 15% to 20% of the sample is in the top ten clones.

Results and caveats for the whole study, not just this receptor: The amount of clinical and demographic metadata varied by source and participant and was provided uncurated.

The collaborating institutions used their own protocols to collect whole blood in K2EDTA tubes. For TCRbeta analysis, collaborators shipped samples in one of three forms: frozen whole blood, isolated PBMCs, or DNA extracted from either of those sample types. The V and J genes are TRBV5-1 and TRBJ1-3; TRBD1 is a weak D gene call, 5 bases matching. The clonotype comes from a woman of 80 years or more with active or convalescent COVID-19. The sequenced sample consisted of peripheral blood. The sequenced DNA is TGCGCCAGCAGCTCGCAGGGACTCCCTGGAAACACCATATATTTT. The translation is CASSSQGLPGNTIYF.